The 20 T cell receptor beta chains presented below share a single source sample, sequenced in a study of breast tumors, draining lymph nodes, adjacent tissues. TCRdb ran MiXCR on the multiplex PCR reads and lists one entry per CDR3 protein. There are about 230,000 distinct CDR3 sequences in the sample; roughly 32% occur only once, and just over 1.4% lies in the top ten. Samples came from axillary lymph nodes draining the breast cancer. The sequenced sample was axillary lymph node tissue. The receptors here all came from a female donor with breast cancer. Some clones in this sample may be carry-over from other donors' samples.

The table lists this clonotype with many counts. The chain couples TRBV7-3 to TRBJ2-1, with D maybe TRBD1 (6 bases). The CDR3 contains 14 residues. Deletions cut 0 bases from V and 6 bases from J, with 9 bases between. CDR1 and CDR2 from the germline V gene are SGHTA and FQGTGA. Here the CDR3 reads CASSLTRQVNEQFF. The CDR3 bases are TGTGCCAGCAGCTTAACGCGACAGGTCAATGAGCAGTTCTTC.

The gene calls are TRBV20-1 and TRBJ2-7; 9 bases align to TRBD2. CDR3 length: 15 amino acids. The J segment lost 0 bases and the V segment lost 3 bases, leaving 6 bases of the junction unmatched. Germline CDR1 DFQATT, CDR2 SNEGSKA (reference sequence). The CDR3 is CSARDLTSGSYEQYF. CDR3 in DNA: TGCAGTGCTAGGGATTTGACTAGCGGCTCCTACGAGCAGTACTTC.

This clonotype was recorded at least ten times. The J gene is TRBJ2-7, the V gene TRBV20-1; 10 nucleotides line up with TRBD2. With 6 bases clipped from V and 6 bases from J, the junction kept 11 bases outside the gene matches. The germline gives CDR1 DFQATT, CDR2 SNEGSKA (reference sequence). The CDR3 contains 14 residues. CDR3 protein: CSAPSGRGFGEQYF. DNA of the CDR3: TGCAGTGCACCGAGCGGGAGGGGATTCGGCGAGCAGTACTTC.

This clonotype was counted at least ten times. This chain joins TRBV20-1 and TRBJ2-5; 9 nucleotides line up with TRBD1. The CDR3 has 16 amino acids. Trimming cost V 3 bases and J 4 bases; bases outside gene matches: 12. Germline V gene sequence: CDR1 DFQATT, CDR2 SNEGSKA (reference sequence). CDR3 protein: CSASIPGQGFRETQYF. CDR3 DNA: TGCAGTGCTAGTATTCCGGGACAGGGTTTTCGAGAGACCCAGTACTTC.

Comment on this clonotype: Germline is not matched at one junction end, which may reflect a read error. This sequence joins TRBV24-1 and TRBJ2-6; D might be TRBD2 (5 bases). Germline CDR1 and CDR2: KGHDR and SFDVKD. The CDR3 runs to 14 residues. In DNA form, the CDR3 reads TGTGCCACCAGTGATTACGAGTCCGGGAACACTGAAGCTTTC. It translates to CATSDYESGNTEAF.

There are many counts of this clonotype. The gene calls are TRBV20-1 and TRBJ2-7; TRBD2 matches at 7 bases. Germline V CDR1 and CDR2: DFQATT, SNEGSKA (reference sequence). Trimming removed 2 bases from V and 3 bases from J; junction bases left unmatched: 7. The CDR3 sequence is 14 residues long. The CDR3 here is CSARPHTSDYEQYF. CDR3 DNA sequence: TGCAGTGCTAGACCCCACACTAGCGACTACGAGCAGTACTTC.

The CDR3 protein is CASSVGQGGSPLHF. The CDR3 DNA reads as TGTGCCAGCAGCGTTGGACAGGGGGGCTCACCCCTCCACTTT. This sequence joins TRBV9 and TRBJ1-6; TRBD1 aligns across 10 bases. CDR1 SGDLS and CDR2 YYNGEE come from the germline V gene. This CDR3 contains 14 residues. Trimming removed 2 bases from V and 10 bases from J; junction bases left unmatched: 3.

This clonotype was picked up many times. V gene TRBV20-1 combines with J gene TRBJ1-5, with D possibly being TRBD1 (5 bases). Trimming cost V 0 bases and J 6 bases, with 12 bases left between them. The CDR3 length is 14 residues. Germline CDR1 is DFQATT and CDR2 is SNEGSKA (reference sequence). The CDR3 bases are TGCAGTGCTAGAGAGGGGCAGGTAGGTCAGCCCCAGCATTTT. This encodes CSAREGQVGQPQHF.

This clonotype was observed at least ten times. The chain employs TRBV19 and TRBJ2-3; 8 bases align to TRBD2. Germline assignment: CDR1 LNHDA and CDR2 SQIVND (reference sequence). V dropped 6 bases and J dropped 1; count of bases not matched to a gene: 9. The CDR3 is 16 amino acids. This CDR3 is CASRKASGHRTDTQYF. The CDR3 DNA reads as TGTGCCAGTAGAAAGGCTAGCGGGCACCGCACAGATACGCAGTATTTT.

This clonotype has ten or more counts. V usage is TRBV2 and J usage is TRBJ2-7, with 8 bases lining up with TRBD2. The J segment lost 7 bases and the V segment lost 7 bases, leaving 15 bases of the junction unmatched. This CDR3 has 15 residues. Germline V gene sequence: CDR1 SNHLY, CDR2 FYNNEI. CDR3 coding DNA: TGTGCCAGCACCCGGGTCGGGACTAGGGGCCTGGAGCAGTACTTC. This sequence encodes CASTRVGTRGLEQYF.

This clonotype was seen many times. The J gene is TRBJ1-2, the V gene TRBV5-1, with D maybe TRBD1 (6 bases). This CDR3 spans 15 amino acids. Germline V gene sequence: CDR1 SGHRS, CDR2 YFSETQ. V lost 4 bases, J lost 1 base, and 14 bases lay in between. CDR3 amino acids: CASSRNRDLNYGYTF. The CDR3 DNA follows: TGCGCCAGCAGCAGAAACAGGGACCTTAACTATGGCTACACCTTC.

This clonotype appeared many times. J is TRBJ2-7 and V is TRBV5-1; D unclear. The CDR3 contains 14 residues. The V end was cut by 0 bases, the J end by 2 bases, with 9 bases between. The germline gives CDR1 SGHRS, CDR2 YFSETQ. The CDR3 protein is CASSLDPSTYEQYF. The DNA of the CDR3 is TGCGCCAGCAGCTTGGACCCTTCTACCTACGAGCAGTACTTC.

This clonotype was picked up many times. The chain uses TRBV20-1 and TRBJ2-7; the D gene is possibly TRBD1 (5 bases). The V and J ends lost 0 bases and 0 bases respectively, with 9 bases between them. The CDR3 length is 14 residues. CDR1 DFQATT and CDR2 SNEGSKA come from the germline V gene (reference sequence). CDR3 amino acids: CSAREHRLSYEQYF. DNA of the CDR3: TGCAGTGCTAGAGAGCACAGGCTCTCCTACGAGCAGTACTTC.

At least ten counts were recorded for this clonotype. The CDR3 DNA reads as TGTGCCAGCCACCTGGCAGATACGCAGTATTTT. It is translated as CASHLADTQYF. V and J are TRBV27 and TRBJ2-3; D is undetermined. The germline CDR1 and CDR2 sequences are MNHEY and SMNVEV (reference sequence). V was pared by 8 bases and J by 4 bases, with 7 bases between. This CDR3 is built from 11 residues.

This clonotype was recorded many times. The gene calls are TRBV7-9 and TRBJ2-7; D may be TRBD2 (5 bases). CDR1 and CDR2 (germline): SEHNR, FQNEAQ (reference sequence). The ends were cut back, 0 bases at V and 1 base at J, with 13 bases in the middle. This CDR3 contains 16 residues. The DNA of the CDR3 is TGTGCCAGCAGCTTAGCCCAGCGGCCGGGGTCCTACGAGCAGTACTTC. This codes for CASSLAQRPGSYEQYF.

V is TRBV5-1 and J is TRBJ1-1; D gene uncertain. The CDR3 loop spans 12 amino acids. Per the germline V gene, CDR1 is SGHRS and CDR2 is YFSETQ. Trimming took off 2 bases at V and 5 bases at J, with 7 bases between the two ends. The CDR3 sequence: CASSLRGTEAFF. CDR3 nucleotide sequence: TGCGCCAGCAGCTTACGAGGGACTGAAGCTTTCTTT.

This clonotype was counted many times. The chain uses TRBV20-1 and TRBJ2-5, with 7 bases that match TRBD2. This CDR3 region has 14 residues. After removal of 5 bases from V and 5 bases from J, the junction contained 11 bases not matched to a gene. From germline, CDR1 is DFQATT and CDR2 SNEGSKA (reference sequence). The CDR3 coding sequence is TGCAGTGCTCCCGCCCTAGCGGATAGGGAGACCCAGTACTTC. Protein sequence: CSAPALADRETQYF.

This clonotype was counted ten times or more. This sequence joins TRBV5-8 and TRBJ2-5, with D uncertain. V gave up 3 bases and J gave up 2 bases, with 17 bases separating them. The CDR3 has 16 residues. Per germline, CDR1 SGHTS and CDR2 YDEGEE. CDR3 DNA: TGTGCCAGCAGCTCTTCTAGGATAATTGGGCAAGAGACCCAGTACTTC. Amino acid sequence: CASSSSRIIGQETQYF. The whole variable domain, filled in from reference TRBV5-8 and TRBJ2-5, reads EAGVTQSPTHLIKTRGQQATLRCSPISGHTSVYWYQQALGLGLQFLLWYDEGEERNRGNFPPRFSGRQFPNYSSELNVNALELEDSALYLCASSSSRIIGQETQYFGPGTRLLVL.

Remarks on this clonotype: A much bigger clone sits one base away, suggesting this may be a read error. The chain has TRBV6-2 or TRBV6-3 and TRBJ2-7; D is unclear. V gave up 2 bases and J gave up 4 bases, with 18 bases separating them. Germline V gene data show CDR1 as MNHEY and CDR2 as SVGEGT. The CDR3 covers 16 residues. In DNA form, the CDR3 reads TGTGCCAGCAGTTACCCGAGAGAGGCTCCTAGATACGAGCAGTACTTC. Translated: CASSYPREAPRYEQYF.

This clonotype was seen many times. The chain carries TRBV15 and TRBJ1-6; 7 positions match TRBD1. Germline CDR1 and CDR2: LNHNV and YYDKDF (reference sequence). This CDR3 is 16 amino acids long. V gave up 3 bases and J gave up 7 bases; unmatched junction bases: 9. Here the CDR3 DNA reads TGTGCCACCAGCAGTTTTGGTGACAGGGTGAATTCACCCCTCCACTTT. Its protein is CATSSFGDRVNSPLHF.